The rows below give T cell receptor beta chains drawn from one sample of a study of blood T cell repertoires in COVID-19. The protocol was immunoSEQ multiplex PCR, while the TCRdb copy is restricted to in-frame clones and leaves out a portion. The top ten clones hold approximately 15% of a sample with around 87,000 clones, 70% to 80% of them seen once. The sequenced material came from peripheral blood. These receptor sequences come from a human donor in a cohort sampled during active COVID-19. Each CDR3 is given with its conserved first and last residue. Each record gives: D gene, J gene, clone size, V gene, CDR3 protein, CDR3 DNA. The D gene is left open where the match is weak. The listing skips clone size in some rows; elsewhere it reads once, few, many or a size class.

>.|TRBJ1-2|.|TRBV6-5
CASSPRDSYGYTF
TGTGCCAGCAGTCCTCGCGACAGTTATGGCTACACCTTC
>.|TRBJ2-5|few|TRBV30
CAWSVMSREETQYF
TGTGCCTGGAGTGTAATGAGTCGGGAAGAGACCCAGTACTTC
>TRBD1|TRBJ2-7|once|TRBV29-1
CSVKPQGYYEQYF
TGCAGCGTCAAGCCACAGGGGTACTACGAGCAGTACTTC
>.|TRBJ2-3|.|TRBV5-5
CASSSSTGSPDTQYF
TGTGCCAGCAGCTCTTCGACAGGCTCCCCAGATACGCAGTATTTT
>.|TRBJ1-1|.|TRBV6-6
CASSVRGRNTEAFF
TGTGCCAGCAGTGTACGAGGCAGGAACACTGAAGCTTTCTTT
>TRBD1|TRBJ2-7|.|TRBV28
CASSSPGQGAYEQYF
TGTGCCAGCAGTTCTCCGGGACAGGGGGCTTACGAGCAGTACTTC
>TRBD1|TRBJ2-2|once|TRBV5-1
CASSSQAGTGATGELFF
TGCGCCAGCAGCTCTCAGGCCGGGACAGGGGCAACCGGGGAGCTGTTTTTT
>TRBD1|TRBJ1-1|.|TRBV9
CASSPDGQGRAFF
TGTGCCAGCAGCCCTGACGGACAGGGTCGAGCTTTCTTT
>TRBD2|TRBJ2-1|.|TRBV27
CASTGLAGRYNEQFF
TGTGCCAGCACCGGACTAGCGGGTCGTTACAATGAGCAGTTCTTC
>.|TRBJ1-1|.|TRBV6-5
CASSPDRSNTEAFF
TGTGCCAGCAGTCCCGACAGGTCCAACACTGAAGCTTTCTTT
>.|TRBJ1-3|.|TRBV6-6
CASSYPRRAGGNTIYF
TGTGCCAGCAGTTACCCCAGGAGGGCTGGGGGAAACACCATATATTTT
>.|TRBJ2-3|.|TRBV5-1
CASSLSSPSTDTQYF
TGCGCCAGCAGCCTGAGTAGCCCTAGCACAGATACGCAGTATTTT
>.|TRBJ1-4|few|TRBV21-1
CASTRGGDVEKLFF
TGTGCCAGCACCCGTGGAGGGGACGTAGAAAAACTGTTTTTT
>.|TRBJ1-5|.|TRBV21-1
CASGQGGQPQHF
TGTGCCAGCGGACAGGGGGGTCAGCCCCAGCATTTT
>TRBD1|TRBJ2-7|few|TRBV6-5
CASSIRTGGSYEQYF
TGTGCCAGCAGTATACGGACAGGGGGCTCCTACGAGCAGTACTTC
>.|TRBJ1-4|once|TRBV6-6
CATGQYNEKLFF
TGTGCCACCGGACAGTATAATGAAAAACTGTTTTTT
>TRBD2|TRBJ2-3|.|TRBV27
CASSSLTSGDTQYF
TGTGCCAGCAGTTCCCTCACTAGCGGAGATACGCAGTATTTT
>TRBD1|TRBJ1-1|.|TRBV6-6
CASSLDRRVEAFF
TGTGCCAGCAGTTTGGACAGGCGCGTTGAAGCTTTCTTT
>.|TRBJ1-4|few|TRBV7-9
CASSLALREKLFF
TGTGCCAGCAGCTTAGCCCTACGTGAAAAACTGTTTTTT
>TRBD1|TRBJ1-4|.|TRBV6-5
CASRPGQTNEKLFF
TGTGCCAGCCGACCGGGACAGACTAATGAAAAACTGTTTTTT
>.|TRBJ1-5|.|TRBV28
CASSPASYSNQPQHF
TGTGCCAGCAGCCCCGCGAGTTATAGCAATCAGCCCCAGCATTTT
>TRBD1|TRBJ2-7|.|TRBV6-6
CASNPGTGILEQYF
TGTGCCAGCAACCCCGGGACAGGGATTCTCGAGCAGTACTTC
>.|TRBJ2-5|.|TRBV12-3/TRBV12-4
CASSPPLGGTQYF
TGTGCCAGCAGTCCCCCCCTCGGTGGGACCCAGTACTTC
>.|TRBJ1-1|.|TRBV28
CASSSQVNTEAFF
TGTGCCAGCAGTTCGCAGGTGAATACTGAAGCTTTCTTT
>.|TRBJ1-4|.|TRBV4-1
CASSQDKGEGGGEKLFF
TGCGCCAGCAGCCAAGATAAAGGGGAGGGAGGAGGTGAAAAACTGTTTTTT
>TRBD2|TRBJ2-7|many|TRBV5-4
CASSLGSSGVGSSYEQYF
TGTGCCAGCAGCTTGGGCTCTAGCGGAGTGGGGTCCTCCTACGAGCAGTACTTC
>.|TRBJ2-7|.|TRBV6-5
CASSPRQAYEQYF
TGTGCCAGCAGCCCCAGACAGGCCTACGAGCAGTACTTC
>TRBD1|TRBJ1-5|.|TRBV6-1
CASSETRGPSNQPQHF
TGTGCCAGCAGTGAAACGAGGGGGCCGAGCAATCAGCCCCAGCATTTT
>TRBD1|TRBJ1-5|.|TRBV28
CATREGASNQPQHF
TGTGCCACTCGTGAGGGGGCTTCTAATCAGCCCCAGCATTTT
>TRBD1|TRBJ1-5|.|TRBV5-1
CASSLQGTGQPQHF
TGCGCCAGCAGCCTACAGGGGACGGGGCAGCCCCAGCATTTT
>TRBD1|TRBJ1-2|.|TRBV7-8
CASSSERQGNYGYTF
TGTGCCAGCAGCTCCGAGCGACAGGGCAACTATGGCTACACCTTC
>TRBD1|TRBJ1-2|once|TRBV5-5
CASSPRRDRDAVGYTF
TGTGCCAGCAGCCCTCGCCGGGACAGGGATGCAGTTGGCTACACCTTC
>TRBD1|TRBJ2-1|.|TRBV11-2
CASSPIKDRPFNEQFF
TGTGCCAGCAGCCCTATTAAGGACAGGCCCTTCAATGAGCAGTTCTTC
>.|TRBJ2-5|.|TRBV9
CASSPSPVTGQETQYF
TGTGCCAGCAGCCCTTCCCCCGTGACAGGTCAAGAGACCCAGTACTTC
>.|TRBJ2-7|.|TRBV23-1
CATGYEQYF
TGCGCCACGGGTTACGAGCAGTACTTC
>.|TRBJ1-1|.|TRBV12-3/TRBV12-4
CASSLALGEAFF
TGTGCCAGCAGTTTAGCGCTAGGAGAAGCTTTCTTT
>TRBD1|TRBJ2-7|few|TRBV27
CASSLIGTETYEQYF
TGTGCCAGCAGTTTAATCGGGACAGAGACCTACGAGCAGTACTTC
>TRBD1|TRBJ1-4|.|TRBV28
CASNRWTGREKLFF
TGTGCCAGTAATAGATGGACAGGGCGGGAAAAACTGTTTTTT
>.|TRBJ2-1|.|TRBV2
CASSEQAIEFF
TGTGCCAGCAGTGAACAGGCGATTGAGTTCTTC
>.|TRBJ2-7|.|TRBV5-4
CASSFDRNSYEQYF
TGTGCCAGCAGCTTTGACAGGAACTCCTACGAGCAGTACTTC
>.|TRBJ2-1|.|TRBV24-1
CATSDLGRGGTNEQFF
TGTGCCACCAGTGATTTGGGAAGGGGGGGGACAAATGAGCAGTTCTTC
>.|TRBJ1-6|.|TRBV6-5
CASSGGSGNSPLHF
TGTGCCAGCAGCGGTGGGTCGGGTAATTCACCCCTCCACTTT
>.|TRBJ1-2|.|TRBV15
CATSRDQGQYYGYTF
TGTGCCACCAGCAGAGATCAAGGACAGTACTATGGCTACACCTTC
>TRBD1|TRBJ2-5|.|TRBV19
CASSIHTGGETQYF
TGTGCCAGTAGTATACACACAGGGGGTGAGACCCAGTACTTC
>TRBD2|TRBJ2-2|.|TRBV28
CASSLDLGGLAELGELFF
TGTGCCAGCAGTTTAGACCTAGGAGGACTAGCGGAATTAGGGGAGCTGTTTTTT
>TRBD1|TRBJ1-5|.|TRBV19
CASTTDRAGWQPQHF
TGTGCCAGTACCACGGACAGGGCGGGGTGGCAGCCCCAGCATTTT
>.|TRBJ1-6|.|TRBV6-5
CASSYRWGLASPLHF
TGTGCCAGCAGTTACAGGTGGGGGCTGGCTTCACCCCTCCACTTT
>.|TRBJ1-3|.|TRBV4-1
CASSRGPGSGNTIYF
TGCGCCAGCAGCCGAGGTCCTGGGTCTGGAAACACCATATATTTT